Below are 12 T cell receptor beta chains sequenced from a single sample in a study of cytomegalovirus exposure and HLA in healthy donors. The PCR made use of 60 Vbeta and 13 Jbeta primers. Sequencing used immunoSEQ multiplex PCR; TCRdb keeps in-frame clones, though not all of them. The table has about 76,000 clones, around 73% seen once; the top ten hold about 8.2%. Sequences were obtained from PBMCs. The receptors originated from a woman between 40 and 55 years old in good health and CMV-seropositive.

This clone was observed a few times. A junction boundary mismatches the germline segment, possibly from a read error. J is TRBJ2-2 and V is TRBV7-9; no clear D gene. CDR3 length: 12 residues. The germline V gene encodes CDR1 SEHNR and CDR2 FQNEAQ (reference sequence). The CDR3 sequence: CSSSHYPGELFF. The CDR3 DNA follows: TGTTCCAGCAGCCACTACCCCGGGGAGCTGTTTTTT.

The chain joins TRBV5-1 to TRBJ1-1; 9 positions match TRBD1. This CDR3 comprises 14 residues. From germline, CDR1 is SGHRS and CDR2 YFSETQ. The V segment lost 4 bases and the J segment 1 base; nucleotides outside the gene matches: 2. CDR3 loop: CASSPDRGNTEAFF. The CDR3 region has the DNA TGCGCCAGCAGCCCGGACAGGGGGAACACTGAAGCTTTCTTT.

Written as DNA, the CDR3 is TGCGCCAGCAGCCAAGTTACAGGGGGAAAGGACACTGAAGCTTTCTTT. Amino acid sequence: CASSQVTGGKDTEAFF. The J gene is TRBJ1-1, the V gene TRBV4-1, with 8 bases lining up with TRBD1. Trimming took 1 base from V and 3 from J; bases not matched to a gene: 7. The CDR3 spans 16 residues. In germline, CDR1 is MGHRA, CDR2 YSYEKL.

This chain links TRBV5-4 with TRBJ1-2; 7 positions agree with TRBD1. There are 13 residues in the CDR3. The V and J ends lost 1 base and 5 bases, in that order; junction bases with no gene match: 2. From germline, CDR1 is SGHNT and CDR2 YYREEE (reference sequence). Here the CDR3 DNA reads TGTGCCAGCAGCTTGAAGGGGGCGTATGGCTACACCTTC. This gives the protein CASSLKGAYGYTF.

The J gene is TRBJ2-1, the V gene TRBV5-1; a weak D match, TRBD1 (6 bases). V dropped 1 base and J dropped 2 bases, with 7 bases sitting between them. The CDR3 runs 14 residues. Germline-derived CDR1 and CDR2 are SGHRS and YFSETQ. The CDR3 DNA follows: TGCGCCAGCAGCTTGAACAGGGCCTACAATGAGCAGTTCTTC. This translates into CASSLNRAYNEQFF.

This chain joins TRBV19 and TRBJ2-1; 8 positions match TRBD2. Looked up from germline, CDR1 is LNHDA and CDR2 is SQIVND (reference sequence). The V and J ends lost 5 bases and 7 bases, in that order; junction bases with no gene match: 7. The CDR3 is 14 amino acids. CDR3 amino acids: CASSVRVAGNEQFF. The CDR3, as DNA: TGTGCCAGTAGTGTCCGGGTAGCGGGGAATGAGCAGTTCTTC.

This clone came up a few times. The rearrangement uses TRBV5-6 and TRBJ1-4, with a possible D match to TRBD1 (6 bases). V was pared by 2 bases and J by 5 bases, with 10 bases between. The CDR3 consists of 14 residues. The germline CDR1 and CDR2 sequences are SGHDT and YYEEEE. In DNA, the CDR3 is TGTGCCAGCAGCTTACGGACAGAGAATGAAAAACTGTTTTTT. This codes for CASSLRTENEKLFF.

This clone was seen only once. J is TRBJ1-2 and V is TRBV7-2; 8 bases are a match to TRBD1. Per germline, CDR1 SGHTA and CDR2 FQGNSA. The CDR3 consists of 16 residues. Trimming removed 2 bases from V and 5 bases from J; junction bases left unmatched: 10. The CDR3 sequence is CASSLLRTGNKYGYTF. The CDR3 DNA follows: TGTGCCAGCAGCTTACTCAGGACAGGGAATAAGTATGGCTACACCTTC.

This clone was observed a few times. The rearrangement links TRBV5-1 to TRBJ2-3; a weak D match, TRBD1 (6 bases). Germline values: CDR1 SGHRS, CDR2 YFSETQ. The V end was cut by 4 bases, the J end by 6 bases, with 15 bases between. The CDR3 has 14 residues. The DNA of the CDR3 is TGCGCCAGCAGCACTCAAGGGGGTCAGGATACGCAGTATTTT. Its protein product is CASSTQGGQDTQYF.

Details on this clone: The junction shows a germline mismatch at one end, possibly a read error. The rearrangement links TRBV11-3 to TRBJ2-7; D not resolved. CDR1 is SGHNT and CDR2 is YENEEA in the germline V gene. The CDR3 runs to 15 residues. CDR3 residues: CASSYPFPGLKERYF. The CDR3 DNA reads TGTGCCAGCAGCTATCCGTTCCCCGGCCTTAAAGAGCGGTACTTC.

The chain joins TRBV30 to TRBJ1-1; the D is unclear. The length of the CDR3 is 12 residues. In germline, CDR1 is GTSNPN, CDR2 SVGIG (reference sequence). V lost 5 bases to trimming and J lost 5 bases, with 12 bases between them. CDR3: CAWGDLSTEAFF. As DNA, the CDR3 is TGTGCCTGGGGCGACTTGAGTACTGAAGCTTTCTTT.

The V and J genes are TRBV6-1 and TRBJ2-7, with D hard to call. Looked up from germline, CDR1 is MNHNS and CDR2 is SASEGT. V was clipped by 0 bases and J by 0 bases, with 6 bases between them. CDR3 size: 14 residues. The CDR3, as DNA: TGTGCCAGCAGTGAAGCGAGTAACTCCTACGAGCAGTACTTC. Residues: CASSEASNSYEQYF.